Below are 27 T cell receptor beta chains sequenced from a single sample in a study of T cells in Graves' hyperthyroidism and ophthalmopathy. TCR beta CDR3 sequences were amplified from RNA transcripts. HTBI primers were the set used in a first-round RT-PCR of the TCR CDR3. TCRdb called the multiplex PCR reads again in MiXCR, with one record for every CDR3 protein. In the table there are about 710,000 distinct CDR3 sequences, 16% of which are singletons. What was sequenced was blood. These receptors were obtained from a man aged 18 to 29 with Graves' hyperthyroidism.

The table lists this clonotype with a few counts. The chain uses TRBV19 and TRBJ2-5, with D perhaps assigned TRBD1 or TRBD2 (5 bases each). Deletions cut 5 bases from V and 0 bases from J, with 16 bases between. The V gene's germline CDR1 is LNHDA and CDR2 SQIVND (reference sequence). This CDR3 region has 16 residues. The CDR3 is CASSGEGFGNQETQYF. CDR3 bases: TGTGCCAGTAGTGGTGAGGGGTTTGGGAACCAAGAGACCCAGTACTTC.

This clonotype appeared many times. This chain connects TRBV10-3 to TRBJ2-3; TRBD2 is a possible D gene (7 bases). Per germline, CDR1 ENHRY and CDR2 SYGVKD. Trimming removed 6 bases at V and 2 bases at J, with 18 bases between. The CDR3 totals 16 residues. Here the CDR3 DNA reads TGTGCCATCAGGGGGGGGGACAAGGCTAACACAGATACGCAGTATTTT. Protein: CAIRGGDKANTDTQYF.

V and J are TRBV6-2 or TRBV6-3 and TRBJ1-1; D perhaps matches TRBD1 (5 bases). The CDR3 has 13 residues. From germline, CDR1 is MNHEY and CDR2 SVGEGT. V lost 5 bases, J lost 5 bases, and 12 bases lay in between. DNA of the CDR3: TGTGCCAGCAGTCCCGGGAAGGGGACTGAAGCTTTCTTT. This codes for CASSPGKGTEAFF.

This chain joins TRBV7-3 and TRBJ2-2; a weak D match, TRBD2 (6 bases). The CDR3 sequence is 13 residues long. Germline CDR1 and CDR2: SGHTA and FQGTGA. Between the trimmed V and J ends, which lost 10 bases and 7 bases, there was a span of 16 bases. The CDR3: CAILAGRFGELFF. CDR3 DNA: TGTGCCATACTAGCCGGCCGGTTCGGGGAGCTGTTTTTT.

This clonotype was counted ten times or more. The chain is built from TRBV28 and TRBJ1-1; D call uncertain. The CDR3 is made up of 14 amino acids. Deletions cut 6 bases from V and 1 base from J, with 12 bases between. CDR1 and CDR2 from the germline V gene are MDHEN and SYDVKM. The CDR3 is CASRPPGQNTEAFF. CDR3 nucleotide sequence: TGTGCCAGCAGGCCTCCTGGCCAGAACACTGAAGCTTTCTTT.

The table lists this clonotype with many counts. This chain connects TRBV18 to TRBJ2-1; D perhaps matches TRBD2 (6 bases). The CDR3 is 15 residues long. V gave up 3 bases and J gave up 3 bases, with 12 bases separating them. Germline V CDR1 and CDR2: KGHSH, LQKENI. CDR3 protein: CASSPSGLLYNEQFF. The CDR3, as DNA: TGTGCCAGCTCACCGTCGGGACTTCTCTACAATGAGCAGTTCTTC.

This clonotype was picked up many times. This chain connects TRBV6-1 to TRBJ1-1; TRBD1 aligns across 10 bases. J gave up 3 bases and V 4 bases, and 14 bases lay outside the gene matches. The CDR3 loop spans 18 amino acids. The germline CDR1 and CDR2 sequences are MNHNS and SASEGT. This chain's CDR3 is CASSGFDGGQGLDTEAFF. CDR3 nucleotides: TGTGCCAGCAGTGGTTTTGACGGGGGACAGGGGTTGGACACTGAAGCTTTCTTT.

The rearrangement joins TRBV20-1 to TRBJ2-7, with D possibly being TRBD1 (5 bases). The germline CDR1 and CDR2 sequences are DFQATT and SNEGSKA (reference sequence). CDR3 length: 13 amino acids. The V end lost 4 bases, the J end lost 0 bases, and 10 bases lay between the germline ends. CDR3 loop: CSANPTASYEQYF. CDR3 in DNA: TGCAGTGCTAACCCGACAGCCTCCTACGAGCAGTACTTC.

This clonotype occurred many times. The chain recombines TRBV18 with TRBJ1-1; D not resolved. Germline CDR1 is KGHSH and CDR2 is LQKENI. This CDR3 has 15 amino acids. V was clipped by 3 bases and J by 3 bases, with 14 bases between them. The CDR3 nucleotides read TGTGCCAGCTCACCGCCCAATCGGGTGGACACTGAAGCTTTCTTT. Translated: CASSPPNRVDTEAFF.

The chain combines TRBV27 with TRBJ2-7, with a tentative D call TRBD1 (5 bases). The CDR3 loop spans 13 amino acids. Germline CDR1 reads MNHEY; CDR2 reads SMNVEV (reference sequence). V lost 0 bases and J 8 bases, leaving 11 bases between the germline ends. The CDR3 region has the DNA TGTGCCAGCAGTTTATCGAGTGGGGCCAAGCAGTACTTC. It yields the protein CASSLSSGAKQYF.

This clonotype was counted at least ten times. V is TRBV19 and J is TRBJ2-3; 13 bases map to TRBD2. This CDR3 contains 16 residues. Trimming at V came to 5 bases and at J to 2 bases, leaving 4 bases not matched to a gene. In germline, CDR1 is LNHDA, CDR2 SQIVND (reference sequence). CDR3 loop: CASSVTSGRPTDTQYF. CDR3 nucleotides: TGTGCCAGTAGTGTGACTAGCGGGAGGCCCACAGATACGCAGTATTTT.

This clonotype turned up a few times. The V call is TRBV29-1, the J call TRBJ2-1, with D possibly TRBD1 on 5 matching bases. Trimming stripped 4 bases from V and 4 bases from J, with 14 bases between. The CDR3 has 14 residues. The germline gives CDR1 SQVTM, CDR2 ANQGSEA. CDR3 residues: CSVGAGWGYNEQFF. The CDR3 nucleotides read TGCAGCGTTGGGGCAGGGTGGGGTTACAATGAGCAGTTCTTC.

This clonotype was counted only a few times. This chain connects TRBV11-2 to TRBJ1-6; the D is unclear. Trimming cost V 5 bases and J 7 bases, with 9 bases left between them. CDR1 is SGHAT, CDR2 FQNNGV, per germline. The CDR3 contains 13 residues. The DNA for the CDR3 is TGTGCCAGCAGCCAGACAAGGAATTCACCCCTCCACTTT. Its protein product is CASSQTRNSPLHF.

There are many counts of this clonotype. The chain joins TRBV12-3 or TRBV12-4 to TRBJ2-1; D uncertain. V lost 1 base, J lost 4 bases, and 5 bases lay in between. This CDR3 contains 13 residues. DNA of the CDR3: TGTGCCAGCAGTTTAGACAAGTACAATGAGCAGTTCTTC. Its translation is CASSLDKYNEQFF.

This clonotype has just a few counts. This chain joins TRBV20-1 and TRBJ1-2; 11 bases line up with TRBD1. This CDR3 is 14 amino acids long. CDR1 DFQATT and CDR2 SNEGSKA come from the germline V gene (reference sequence). V shed 7 bases, J shed 3 bases, and the junction held 7 bases outside the gene matches. Here the CDR3 reads CSVEGTGGDYGYTF. CDR3 nucleotides: TGCAGTGTCGAAGGGACAGGGGGGGACTATGGCTACACCTTC.

This clonotype appeared many times. V and J are TRBV28 and TRBJ2-3; 9 positions match TRBD1. CDR3 size: 16 residues. Trimming removed 6 bases from V and 4 bases from J; junction bases left unmatched: 11. The germline gives CDR1 MDHEN, CDR2 SYDVKM. CDR3 amino acids: CASRTPGTGYSDTQYF. The DNA of the CDR3 is TGTGCCAGCAGAACTCCCGGGACAGGGTATTCAGATACGCAGTATTTT.

The V call is TRBV27, the J call TRBJ2-7; 12 bases agree with TRBD2. V gave up 8 bases and J gave up 1 base; unmatched junction bases: 3. In germline, CDR1 is MNHEY, CDR2 SMNVEV (reference sequence). The CDR3 is made up of 14 amino acids. The CDR3 here is CASGGLAGSYEQYF. The CDR3 region has the DNA TGTGCCAGCGGTGGACTAGCGGGATCCTACGAGCAGTACTTC.

This clonotype was detected many times. The CDR3 nucleotides read TGTGCCAGCAGCAAGACAGGGGACTATGGCTACACCTTC. Residues: CASSKTGDYGYTF. The chain joins TRBV6-1 to TRBJ1-2; 8 nucleotides agree with TRBD1. V dropped 6 bases and J dropped 3; count of bases not matched to a gene: 3. The CDR3 spans 13 residues. The V gene's germline CDR1 is MNHNS and CDR2 SASEGT.

This clonotype was seen many times. The chain joins TRBV7-8 to TRBJ2-1; either TRBD1 or TRBD2 may supply D (5 bases each). The CDR3 is 16 residues long. Germline CDR1 and CDR2: SGHVS and FQNEAQ. V was cut by 5 bases and J by 4 bases, with 18 bases left in between. The CDR3 reads CASSPTGPTLYNEQFF. DNA for the CDR3: TGTGCCAGCAGCCCCACGGGACCAACCCTATACAATGAGCAGTTCTTC.

This chain links TRBV29-1 with TRBJ1-3; 7 bases are shared with TRBD1. This CDR3 has 18 residues. Trimming at V came to 0 bases and at J to 4 bases, leaving 15 bases not matched to a gene. The germline V gene has CDR1 SQVTM and CDR2 ANQGSEA. The CDR3 DNA reads as TGCAGCGTTGAAGACCGGACAGGCCCCTCAGGGAGAGGAAACACCATATATTTT. Translated, it gives CSVEDRTGPSGRGNTIYF.

This clonotype was seen ten or more times. The chain carries TRBV3-1 and TRBJ2-7; 8 nucleotides agree with TRBD2. The CDR3 is 15 amino acids. Trimming took 5 bases from V and 0 from J; bases not matched to a gene: 6. Per the germline V gene, CDR1 is LGHDT and CDR2 is YNNKEL (reference sequence). Here the CDR3 reads CASSWGLESSYEQYF. CDR3 coding DNA: TGTGCCAGCAGCTGGGGACTAGAGAGCTCCTACGAGCAGTACTTC.

In its sample, this clonotype was seen many times. The rearrangement links TRBV7-8 to TRBJ2-5; 12 positions match TRBD1. Germline loops: CDR1 SGHVS, CDR2 FQNEAQ. After removal of 5 bases from V and 6 bases from J, the junction contained 13 bases not matched to a gene. The CDR3 has 17 residues. Written as DNA, the CDR3 is TGTGCCAGCAGCCCCCGAGCCGGGACAGGGGGCGCGAAGACCCAGTACTTC. This encodes CASSPRAGTGGAKTQYF.

V usage is TRBV7-9 and J usage is TRBJ2-2; 11 nucleotides agree with TRBD1. The J segment lost 2 bases and the V segment lost 3 bases, leaving 8 bases of the junction unmatched. This CDR3 region has 18 residues. The germline V gene has CDR1 SEHNR and CDR2 FQNEAQ (reference sequence). CDR3 coding DNA: TGTGCCAGCAGCTTGAGGACAGGGGGCGAAATTAACACCGGGGAGCTGTTTTTT. Translating gives CASSLRTGGEINTGELFF.

The V gene is TRBV7-9, the J gene TRBJ2-7; D unclear. The V gene lost 4 bases and the J gene lost 6 bases, with 10 bases spanning the gap. Germline V CDR1 and CDR2: SEHNR, FQNEAQ (reference sequence). CDR3 length: 12 residues. CDR3 DNA sequence: TGTGCCAGCAGCTCGGACCGCCTCGAGCAGTACTTC. Translated, it gives CASSSDRLEQYF. The whole variable domain, remainder taken from reference TRBV7-9 and TRBJ2-7, is DTGVSQNPRHKITKRGQNVTFRCDPISEHNRLYWYRQTLGQGPEFLTYFQNEAQLEKSRLLSDRFSAERPKGSFSTLEIQRTEQGDSAMYLCASSSDRLEQYFGPGTRLTVT.

A word on this clonotype: At one boundary the junction diverges from the germline segment, which might be a read error. The V gene is TRBV7-3, the J gene TRBJ2-2; D unresolved. The CDR3 spans 13 residues. The germline V gene has CDR1 SGHTA and CDR2 FQGTGA. The CDR3: CVSSKLGTGELFF. CDR3 DNA: TGTGTCAGCTCGAAGCTAGGGACCGGGGAGCTGTTTTTT.

In this sample, this clonotype turned up many times. V gene TRBV2 combines with J gene TRBJ2-1; no clear D. There are 15 residues in the CDR3. Trimming removed 5 bases at V and 3 bases at J, with 14 bases between. The germline gives CDR1 SNHLY, CDR2 FYNNEI. CDR3 bases: TGTGCCAGCAGTACCCAGGCGGCTGGCTACAATGAGCAGTTCTTC. Protein: CASSTQAAGYNEQFF.

This clonotype was seen only a few times. The CDR3: CASSQVQGPYEQYF. The CDR3 DNA is TGTGCCAGCAGCCAAGTCCAGGGTCCCTACGAGCAGTACTTC. The V and J genes are TRBV3-1 and TRBJ2-7, with D tentatively TRBD1 (5 bases). Germline CDR1 LGHDT, CDR2 YNNKEL (reference sequence). This CDR3 is built from 14 residues. The V end was cut by 1 base, the J end by 2 bases, with 9 bases between.